The clone carrying this T cell receptor (beta chain) was counted a few times. Its specificity is not known. At the DNA level, this CDR3 is encoded by other sequences in the same sample as well. This sample was included in a study of cytomegalovirus exposure and HLA in healthy donors. Germline loops: CDR1 SGDLS, CDR2 YYNGEE. The CDR3 contains 14 residues. Trimming took off 0 bases at V and 6 bases at J, with 7 bases between the two ends. The study ran its PCR with 60 Vbeta and 13 Jbeta primers. TCRdb keeps only in-frame clones here, not all; method: immunoSEQ multiplex PCR. The table includes some 180,000 clones, around 82% detected once. Whole-study findings and limits: Using the classifier, cytomegalovirus status was reportedly diagnosed with high specificity and sensitivity. Across donors, presence/absence analyses took sequencing depth to be roughly uniform. In vitro confirmation showed three CMV-associated chains to be CMV antigen specific. Donor immune exposure was known only as CMV serostatus.

This receptor was identified in a woman aged 25-40 years in good health and CMV-seropositive. The sequenced sample was PBMCs. The genes are TRBV9 and TRBJ1-6; D remains ambiguous. The CDR3 sequence is CASSVGHGNSPLHF. DNA of the CDR3: TGTGCCAGCAGCGTAGGCCACGGTAATTCACCCCTCCACTTT.